Shown below are 27 T cell receptor beta chains from a single sample sequenced in a study of blood T cell repertoires in COVID-19 (dated by TCRdb to 2019 to 2021). The library was made by the immunoSEQ multiplex PCR assay. TCRdb carries this immuneACCESS record with in-frame sequences only. Its versions omit some clonotypes, under half of them owing to an unresolved V gene in the studies checked, with the rest unexplained. The sample table contains hundreds of thousands of clones; only one count was recorded for about nine tenths of them. The top ten hold roughly 6% of the sample. The sample was peripheral blood. All receptors derive from a woman aged 30 to 39 with COVID-19, enrolled during active disease.

The V gene is TRBV5-6, the J gene TRBJ1-1, with D possibly matching TRBD1 (6 bases). Trimming stripped 1 base from V and 1 base from J, with 17 bases between. This CDR3 comprises 17 residues. CDR1 is SGHDT, CDR2 YYEEEE, per germline. As DNA, the CDR3 is TGTGCCAGCAGCTTGTACCGGGCAGGGGAGAGGAACACTGAAGCTTTCTTT. It translates to CASSLYRAGERNTEAFF.

This sequence joins TRBV6-5 and TRBJ2-4; D ambiguous. Trimming removed 5 bases from V and 0 bases from J, with 11 bases in between. Germline V gene lookup returns CDR1 MNHEY and CDR2 SVGAGI. The CDR3 has 15 residues. The CDR3: CASSPQSGAKNIQYF. DNA for the CDR3: TGTGCCAGCAGTCCCCAGTCTGGAGCCAAAAACATTCAGTACTTC.

This clone was recorded only once. This chain uses TRBV11-1 with TRBJ1-5; possible D gene TRBD1, 6 bases. The germline V gene has CDR1 SGHAT and CDR2 FQDESV (reference sequence). V dropped 0 bases and J dropped 3 bases, with 9 bases sitting between them. The length of the CDR3 is 15 residues. The CDR3 DNA sequence: TGTGCCAGCAGCTTAGCTGGGGGCGACAATCAGCCCCAGCATTTT. Residues: CASSLAGGDNQPQHF.

The chain joins TRBV6-5 to TRBJ1-2; 9 bases are shared with TRBD1. Germline CDR1 and CDR2: MNHEY and SVGAGI. V shed 4 bases and J 5 bases; nucleotides not matched to a gene: 8. The CDR3 contains 15 residues. CDR3 protein: CASSLLRTGAYGYTF. CDR3 nucleotides: TGTGCCAGCAGTTTATTACGGACAGGGGCGTATGGCTACACCTTC.

The chain links TRBV24-1 to TRBJ1-2, with TRBD1 matching 8 bases. The ends lost 4 bases at V and 4 bases at J; junction bases unmatched: 4. This CDR3 region has 14 residues. CDR1 is KGHDR and CDR2 is SFDVKD in the germline V gene. The CDR3 protein is CATSETDRGYGYTF. The CDR3 DNA reads TGTGCCACCAGTGAAACTGACAGGGGCTATGGCTACACCTTC.

The chain is built from TRBV6-2 or TRBV6-3 and TRBJ2-7; D gene uncertain. The ends were cut back, 4 bases at V and 3 bases at J, with 7 bases in the middle. Germline V gene sequence: CDR1 MNHEY, CDR2 SVGEGT. This CDR3 comprises 12 residues. CDR3 bases: TGTGCCAGCAGTTCACAACACTACGAGCAGTACGTC. Translating gives CASSSQHYEQYV.

The rearrangement joins TRBV5-1 to TRBJ1-2; D is unclear. Germline CDR1 is SGHRS and CDR2 is YFSETQ. The V end was cut by 0 bases, the J end by 4 bases, with 7 bases between. This CDR3 spans 13 amino acids. The CDR3 region has the DNA TGCGCCAGCAGCTTGGACGGGATCTATGGCTACACCTTC. Protein: CASSLDGIYGYTF.

The CDR3 sequence is CASSPPRAFF. CDR3 nucleotide sequence: TGTGCCAGCAGCCCTCCCAGAGCTTTCTTT. J is TRBJ1-1 and V is TRBV7-9; D unresolved. The germline V gene encodes CDR1 SEHNR and CDR2 FQNEAQ (reference sequence). V lost 5 bases and J lost 10, with 8 bases in between. This CDR3 is built from 10 residues.

V and J are TRBV5-4 and TRBJ2-3; 10 bases map to TRBD1. The CDR3 has 15 amino acids. The germline V gene encodes CDR1 SGHNT and CDR2 YYREEE (reference sequence). Trimming cost V 4 bases and J 4 bases; bases outside gene matches: 6. The CDR3 sequence: CASSPGQGPADTQYF. The CDR3, as DNA: TGTGCCAGCAGCCCGGGACAGGGGCCGGCAGATACGCAGTATTTT.

The gene calls are TRBV19 and TRBJ2-7; 7 nucleotides align to TRBD1. The germline CDR1 and CDR2 sequences are LNHDA and SQIVND (reference sequence). There are 12 residues in the CDR3. After removal of 6 bases from V and 4 bases from J, the junction contained 3 bases not matched to a gene. The CDR3 sequence: CASSRDRYEQYF. The CDR3 coding sequence is TGTGCCAGTAGCCGGGACAGATACGAGCAGTACTTC.

The chain employs TRBV19 and TRBJ2-3, with 9 bases that match TRBD2. V lost 6 bases to trimming and J lost 2 bases; unmatched junction nucleotides: 9. The CDR3 runs 16 residues. Germline V gives CDR1 LNHDA, CDR2 SQIVND (reference sequence). CDR3 region: CASSSVLAGNTDTQYF. CDR3 coding DNA: TGTGCCAGTAGCTCAGTTCTAGCGGGAAACACAGATACGCAGTATTTT.

The rearrangement links TRBV25-1 to TRBJ2-1; 10 bases map to TRBD2. The CDR3 spans 16 residues. The trim removed 3 bases at V and 1 base at J, leaving 3 bases unmatched. From germline, CDR1 is MGHDK and CDR2 SYGVNS. The CDR3, as DNA: TGTGCCAGCAGTGATATAGCGGGAGGATCCTACAATGAGCAGTTCTTC. It encodes CASSDIAGGSYNEQFF.

The gene calls are TRBV2 and TRBJ2-1; 9 bases are a match to TRBD2. Trimming cost V 7 bases and J 6 bases; bases outside gene matches: 13. CDR3 size: 16 residues. CDR1 is SNHLY and CDR2 is FYNNEI in the germline V gene. CDR3 sequence reads: CASIFEKGLARNEQFF. The CDR3 region has the DNA TGTGCCAGCATTTTCGAGAAGGGACTAGCCCGCAATGAGCAGTTCTTC.

This clone was seen just once. This sequence joins TRBV2 and TRBJ1-4; perhaps TRBD1 as D (5 bases). Trimming removed 3 bases at V and 4 bases at J, with 12 bases between. This CDR3 has 15 residues. Germline V lookup: CDR1 SNHLY, CDR2 FYNNEI. CDR3 DNA sequence: TGTGCCAGCAGTGAGATAGACAGCCATAATGAAAAACTGTTTTTT. Translating it yields CASSEIDSHNEKLFF. Full variable domain (remainder filled in from reference TRBV2 and TRBJ1-4): EPEVTQTPSHQVTQMGQEVILRCVPISNHLYFYWYRQILGQKVEFLVSFYNNEISEKSEIFDDQFSVERPDGSNFTLKIRSTKLEDSAMYFCASSEIDSHNEKLFFGSGTQLSVL.

The gene calls are TRBV5-3 and TRBJ1-5, with a possible D match to TRBD1 (5 bases). TRBV5-3 is labeled an ORF, and its function is uncertain. V lost 0 bases to trimming and J lost 2 bases, with 12 bases between them. This CDR3 spans 16 amino acids. For the CDR3, the DNA is TGTGCCAGAAGCTTGGCAGGGTATACGGGCAATCAGCCCCAGCATTTT. This codes for CARSLAGYTGNQPQHF.

This chain links TRBV29-1 with TRBJ2-5; 7 bases match TRBD1. The V gene end was trimmed by 4 bases and the J gene end by 5 bases; junction bases not matched to a gene: 10. This CDR3 comprises 14 residues. Germline values: CDR1 SQVTM, CDR2 ANQGSEA. The CDR3 protein is CSVAPTGIGETQYF. In DNA, the CDR3 is TGCAGCGTTGCTCCGACAGGGATCGGGGAGACCCAGTACTTC. Variable domain in full (rest from reference TRBV29-1 and TRBJ2-5): SAVISQKPSRDICQRGTSLTIQCQVDSQVTMMFWYRQQPGQSLTLIATANQGSEATYESGFVIDKFPISRPNLTFSTLTVSNMSPEDSSIYLCSVAPTGIGETQYFGPGTRLLVL.

This clone was seen a handful of times. The chain joins TRBV24-1 to TRBJ2-2; TRBD2 is a possible D gene (7 bases). This CDR3 is built from 17 residues. CDR1 KGHDR and CDR2 SFDVKD come from the germline V gene. Deletions cut 5 bases from V and 0 bases from J, with 15 bases between. The CDR3 DNA follows: TGTGCCACCAGTGGCATAAGGGGGGGACCGAACACCGGGGAGCTGTTTTTT. It encodes CATSGIRGGPNTGELFF.

The V call is TRBV4-1, the J call TRBJ1-2, with D possibly being TRBD1 (6 bases). This CDR3 is built from 14 residues. Trimming took 3 bases from V and 7 from J, leaving 15 bases between them. Germline V gene lookup returns CDR1 MGHRA and CDR2 YSYEKL. CDR3 in DNA: TGCGCCAGCAGCCACCTAACAGGGAAAGCTGGCTACACCTTC. It is translated as CASSHLTGKAGYTF.

The chain uses TRBV4-3 and TRBJ1-1; D might be TRBD1 (5 bases). Germline CDR1 reads LGHNA; CDR2 reads YSLEER. The CDR3 length is 15 residues. V was shortened by 0 bases and J by 6 bases, with 14 bases between the two germline ends. The CDR3 reads CASSQESQGNPEAFF. CDR3 in DNA: TGCGCCAGCAGCCAAGAATCTCAGGGAAACCCTGAAGCTTTCTTT.

The chain joins TRBV2 to TRBJ2-2; possible D gene TRBD2, 6 bases. CDR1 is SNHLY and CDR2 is FYNNEI in the germline V gene. The CDR3 sequence is 12 residues long. The ends were cut back, 7 bases at V and 6 bases at J, with 9 bases in the middle. The CDR3 nucleotides are TGTGCCAGCACGCGGGGTCCCGGGGAGCTGTTTTTT. It encodes CASTRGPGELFF.

This sequence joins TRBV21-1 and TRBJ2-7; the table's D call of TRBD1 was not tested on the DNA. TRBV21-1 is a listed pseudogene. The CDR3 has 17 amino acids. The CDR3 spells CASSKASPWDRTYEQYV. In nucleotides, the CDR3 is TGTGCCAGCAGCAAAGCGAGCCCGTGGGACAGGACATACGAGCAGTACGTC.

This clone was observed a single time. The chain links TRBV11-2 to TRBJ2-3; D perhaps matches TRBD2 (5 bases). The germline gives CDR1 SGHAT, CDR2 FQNNGV. This CDR3 is built from 13 residues. Trimming took 5 bases from V and 3 from J, leaving 9 bases between them. The CDR3 region is CASSRRVTDTQYF. The CDR3 nucleotides read TGTGCCAGCAGCCGGCGGGTGACAGATACGCAGTATTTT.

This clone was seen once. The rearrangement uses TRBV27 and TRBJ2-3, with 14 bases fitting TRBD2. The germline V gene has CDR1 MNHEY and CDR2 SMNVEV (reference sequence). V was clipped by 6 bases and J by 2 bases; unmatched bases: 7. CDR3 length equals 17 residues. CDR3 DNA: TGTGCCAGCAGACGACGACTAGCGGGAGGGAACACAGATACGCAGTATTTT. Translating gives CASRRRLAGGNTDTQYF.

This clone was recorded at least ten times. The chain combines TRBV5-1 with TRBJ2-7; no clear D gene. Trimming took 2 bases from V and 6 from J, leaving 18 bases between them. CDR1 is SGHRS and CDR2 is YFSETQ in the germline V gene. This CDR3 comprises 15 residues. CDR3 nucleotide sequence: TGCGCCAGCAGCTTCCAGGCCCTCTATAAAGGCGAGCAGTACGTC. This encodes CASSFQALYKGEQYV.

J is TRBJ1-1 and V is TRBV5-1, with TRBD1 as a possible D gene (5 bases). The CDR3 runs 14 residues. The germline gives CDR1 SGHRS, CDR2 YFSETQ. V gave up 4 bases and J gave up 0 bases, with 10 bases separating them. CDR3 coding DNA: TGCGCCAGCAGCACAGGCGGGATGAACACTGAAGCTTTCTTT. It translates to CASSTGGMNTEAFF.

The chain couples TRBV14 to TRBJ2-4, with 7 bases aligning to TRBD2. The CDR3 runs to 15 residues. Germline CDR1 SGHDN, CDR2 FVKESK. The J segment lost 3 bases and the V segment lost 2 bases, leaving 4 bases of the junction unmatched. CDR3 DNA sequence: TGTGCCAGCAGCCAATGGGGAGGGATCAAAAACATTCAGTACTTC. It is translated as CASSQWGGIKNIQYF.

This clone was observed a few times. The gene calls are TRBV19 and TRBJ1-1; no firm D call. Germline V gives CDR1 LNHDA, CDR2 SQIVND (reference sequence). V was shortened by 4 bases and J by 1 base, with 13 bases between the two germline ends. The CDR3 has 15 amino acids. The CDR3 protein is CASSTRKPENTEAFF. The CDR3 nucleotides are TGTGCCAGTAGTACTAGAAAGCCGGAGAACACTGAAGCTTTCTTT.